This TCR beta chain is drawn from a study of cytomegalovirus exposure and HLA in healthy donors. Between the trimmed V and J ends, which lost 3 bases and 0 bases, there was a span of 11 bases. Germline V CDR1 and CDR2: SQVTM, ANQGSEA. The CDR3 spans 14 residues. Every donor was a healthy person donating bone marrow. The PCR had 60 Vbeta and 13 Jbeta primers. The repertoire was sequenced with immunoSEQ multiplex PCR; TCRdb's copy has only in-frame clones and lacks some. The sample comprises 95,000 to 100,000 clones, more than 80% of which are singletons, and about 3.8% rests with the top ten. Concerning this clone: Its antigen is not known.

The study, taken as a whole, reports: Reportedly, TCR beta sequences accurately predicted HLA-A and HLA-B alleles in most subjects. In a later analysis, common viral pathogens appeared linked to several of the most significant clusters. Through in vitro validation, three CMV-associated chains were shown to be specific for CMV antigens.

Sample: PBMCs. The rearrangement links TRBV29-1 to TRBJ1-1; D is unresolved. The TCR was taken from a man younger than 45 in good health and CMV-seronegative. Here the CDR3 DNA reads TGCAGCGTTGATCCCTTGGCCTTGAACACTGAAGCTTTCTTT. This sequence encodes CSVDPLALNTEAFF.